The rows below give T cell receptor beta chains drawn from one sample of a study of cytomegalovirus exposure and HLA in healthy donors. The repertoire was sequenced with immunoSEQ multiplex PCR; TCRdb's copy has only in-frame clones and lacks some. This sample has about 160,000 clones; roughly 79% occur once, and the top ten carry around 7%. Source material: PBMCs. Receptors originate from a woman between 35 and 50 years old in good health and CMV-seropositive. CDR3s include the opening cysteine and the closing phenylalanine or tryptophan. D genes are given only for firm matches. Size is omitted from some rows. Given values are once, few, many or a class for expanded clones.

>-|TRBJ1-1|TRBV7-8|TRBD1
CASSHRQGNTEAFF
TGTGCCAGCAGCCATAGACAGGGCAACACTGAAGCTTTCTTT
>-|TRBJ1-2|TRBV7-9|-
CASSHWSAGDDGYTF
TGTGCCAGCAGCCACTGGTCGGCAGGGGATGATGGCTACACCTTC
>-|TRBJ2-6|TRBV7-2|-
CASTTLGGLWANGLTF
TGTGCCAGCACCACTTTAGGGGGTCTCTGGGCCAACGGCCTGACTTTC
>-|TRBJ2-2|TRBV4-2|TRBD2
CASNPGGLNTGELFF
TGTGCCAGCAACCCGGGGGGATTGAACACCGGGGAGCTGTTTTTT
>-|TRBJ1-1|TRBV5-1|-
CASSLALMNTEAFF
TGCGCCAGCAGCTTGGCGTTAATGAACACTGAAGCTTTCTTT
>-|TRBJ1-2|TRBV5-1|TRBD1
CASSFGQGTYGYTF
TGCGCCAGCAGCTTTGGACAGGGGACCTATGGCTACACCTTC
>-|TRBJ2-1|TRBV7-2|-
CASSFAGYNEQFF
TGTGCCAGCAGCTTCGCAGGGTACAATGAGCAGTTCTTC
>-|TRBJ1-2|TRBV12-5|TRBD1
CASGRDSEKKGYTF
TGTGCTAGTGGACGGGACAGCGAGAAAAAAGGCTACACCTTC
>-|TRBJ2-5|TRBV7-8|TRBD1
CASSLVGQGSETQYF
TGTGCCAGCAGCTTAGTGGGACAGGGCTCGGAGACCCAGTACTTC
>-|TRBJ2-7|TRBV6-5|TRBD2
CASSVGLANEQYF
TGTGCCAGCAGTGTGGGACTAGCGAACGAGCAGTACTTC
>once|TRBJ1-5|TRBV11-2|TRBD1
CASSLGGTAGQPQHF
TGTGCCAGCAGCTTAGGCGGGACAGCTGGGCAGCCCCAGCATTTT
>-|TRBJ1-2|TRBV6-6|-
CASSPLVYGYTF
TGTGCCAGCAGCCCTCTTGTCTATGGCTACACCTTC
>-|TRBJ1-3|TRBV18|-
CASSPQQVNGNTIYF
TGTGCCAGCTCACCACAACAGGTGAATGGAAACACCATATATTTT
>-|TRBJ2-1|TRBV7-2|TRBD2
CASSLGGGASSVQFF
TGTGCCAGCAGCTTAGGCGGGGGGGCAAGTTCGGTGCAGTTCTTC
>-|TRBJ2-7|TRBV5-1|-
CASKAGFITYEQYF
TGCGCCAGCAAGGCAGGATTTATAACCTACGAGCAGTACTTC
>-|TRBJ2-1|TRBV9|TRBD2
CASSVVGGDYNEQFF
TGTGCCAGCAGCGTAGTGGGGGGGGACTACAATGAGCAGTTCTTC
>-|TRBJ2-7|TRBV18|-
CASSPGTPDEQYF
TGTGCCAGCTCACCCGGGACACCCGACGAGCAGTACTTC
>-|TRBJ2-7|TRBV5-6|-
CASSWAGLGEQYF
TGTGCCAGCAGTTGGGCGGGGTTAGGGGAGCAGTACTTC
>once|TRBJ1-2|TRBV7-9|-
CSSSRGGAETYYGYTF
TGTTCCAGCAGCCGGGGGGGGGCAGAGACCTACTATGGCTACACCTTC
>-|TRBJ1-2|TRBV6-6|TRBD1
CASSYLGGGYGYTF
TGTGCCAGCAGTTACTTAGGGGGCGGCTATGGCTACACCTTC
>-|TRBJ2-7|TRBV30|TRBD2
CAWRRSGEQYF
TGTGCCTGGAGACGTAGCGGGGAGCAGTACTTC
>once|TRBJ1-2|TRBV2|-
CASSPGTLNLYGYTF
TGTGCCAGCTCCCCAGGTACCCTGAATCTCTATGGCTACACCTTC
>-|TRBJ2-7|TRBV27|-
CASSLGGRYEQYF
TGTGCCAGCAGTTTAGGGGGCCGCTACGAGCAGTACTTC
>-|TRBJ2-3|TRBV7-2|-
CASSLGGAGMVDTQYF
TGTGCCAGCAGCTTAGGTGGGGCAGGGATGGTAGATACGCAGTATTTT
>-|TRBJ2-7|TRBV20-1|-
CSARQYEQYF
TGCAGTGCTAGGCAGTACGAGCAGTACTTC
>-|TRBJ1-4|TRBV7-2|-
CASSGGGKGEKLFF
TGTGCCAGCAGCGGGGGGGGAAAGGGAGAAAAACTGTTTTTT
>once|TRBJ1-1|TRBV28|TRBD1
CASSTGGEDTEAFF
TGTGCCAGTAGCACAGGGGGCGAGGACACTGAAGCTTTCTTT
>-|TRBJ1-2|TRBV6-5|-
CASSLAVQGYGYTF
TGTGCCAGCAGCCTCGCGGTCCAGGGGTATGGCTACACCTTC
>-|TRBJ2-7|TRBV27|-
CASRPKPGHQYEQYF
TGTGCCAGCAGGCCAAAGCCGGGACACCAGTACGAGCAGTACTTC
>-|TRBJ1-3|TRBV5-6|TRBD1
CAWSNRGLGNTIYF
TGTGCCTGGTCCAACAGGGGGCTTGGAAACACCATATATTTT
>-|TRBJ1-2|TRBV9|-
CASSEGDSNYGYTF
TGTGCCAGCAGCGAGGGGGATTCTAACTATGGCTACACCTTC
>-|TRBJ2-7|TRBV5-1|TRBD1
CASSWGQGTEQYF
TGCGCCAGCAGCTGGGGACAGGGAACCGAGCAGTACTTC
>-|TRBJ2-7|TRBV29-1|-
CSVAPQGLSEQYF
TGCAGCGTTGCCCCCCAGGGGCTAAGCGAGCAGTACTTC
>-|TRBJ1-1|TRBV7-2|-
CASSHKQGNTEAFF
TGTGCCAGCAGCCACAAACAGGGGAACACTGAAGCTTTCTTT
>once|TRBJ2-1|TRBV6-6|-
CASRTPQGRYEQFF
TGTGCCAGCAGAACACCCCAGGGTCGCTATGAGCAGTTCTTC
>-|TRBJ1-5|TRBV28|TRBD1
CASSLVSSRGSQPQHF
TGTGCCAGCAGTTTAGTATCGAGCAGGGGGAGTCAGCCCCAGCATTTT
>-|TRBJ1-3|TRBV6-4|TRBD1
CASSWDRGTGNTIYF
TGTGCCAGCTCATGGGACAGGGGCACTGGAAACACCATATATTTT
>once|TRBJ1-3|TRBV4-1|-
CASSLNGGTPSSGNTIYF
TGCGCCAGCAGCCTCAACGGGGGGACACCGAGCTCTGGAAACACCATATATTTT
>-|TRBJ2-3|TRBV9|-
CASSAQRGGPDTQYF
TGTGCCAGCAGCGCCCAACGGGGAGGACCAGATACGCAGTATTTT
>-|TRBJ2-3|TRBV5-1|-
CASSSLQSDTQYF
TGCGCCAGCAGCTCGTTACAGTCAGATACGCAGTATTTT
>-|TRBJ1-3|TRBV30|-
CAWTRDRSSAGNTIYF
TGTGCCTGGACTAGAGACAGGTCTTCAGCTGGAAACACCATATATTTT
>-|TRBJ1-1|TRBV7-9|-
CASSLEAGKPEAFF
TGTGCCAGCAGCTTAGAAGCAGGGAAGCCTGAAGCTTTCTTT
>few|TRBJ1-2|TRBV7-2|TRBD1
CASSLKGQGAGGYTF
TGTGCCAGCAGCTTAAAGGGACAGGGGGCCGGTGGCTACACCTTC
>once|TRBJ2-2|TRBV11-3|-
CASSTTGFGTGELFF
TGTGCCAGCAGCACCACGGGGTTCGGAACCGGGGAGCTGTTTTTT